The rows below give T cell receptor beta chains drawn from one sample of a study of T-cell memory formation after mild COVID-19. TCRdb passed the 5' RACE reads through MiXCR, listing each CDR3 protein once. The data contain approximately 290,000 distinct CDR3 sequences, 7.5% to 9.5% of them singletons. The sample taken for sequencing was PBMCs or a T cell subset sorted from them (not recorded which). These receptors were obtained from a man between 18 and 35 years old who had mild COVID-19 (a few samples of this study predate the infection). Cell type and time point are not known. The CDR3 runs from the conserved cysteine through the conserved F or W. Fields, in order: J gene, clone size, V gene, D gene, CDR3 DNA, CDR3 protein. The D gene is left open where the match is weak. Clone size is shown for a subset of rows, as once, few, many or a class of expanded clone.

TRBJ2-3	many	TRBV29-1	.	TGCAGCGCAACTAGGGTCAGAACGGACGAGAGGGCAGATACGCAGTATTTT	CSATRVRTDERADTQYF
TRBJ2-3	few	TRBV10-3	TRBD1	TGTGCCGCAGATCCGGGACAGGACACAGATACGCAGTATTTT	CAADPGQDTDTQYF
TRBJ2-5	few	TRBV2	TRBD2	TGTGCCAGCAGTCCAAGCGGGGGGGCCTTGGAGACCCAGTACTTC	CASSPSGGALETQYF
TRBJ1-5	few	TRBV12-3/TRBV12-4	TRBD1	TGTGCCAGCACAACACAGGGGATTTCTAGCAATCAGCCCCAGCATTTT	CASTTQGISSNQPQHF
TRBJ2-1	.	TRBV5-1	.	TGCGCCAGCAGCACGGGGCAGTTTTACAATGAGCAGTTCTTC	CASSTGQFYNEQFF
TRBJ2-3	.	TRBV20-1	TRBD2	TGCAGTGCTAGAGCCCGGGGGGGAGTTAGGACAGATACGCAGTATTTT	CSARARGGVRTDTQYF
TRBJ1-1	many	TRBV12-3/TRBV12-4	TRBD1	TGTGCCAGCTCACCGACAGGGGCTACTGAAGCTTTCTTT	CASSPTGATEAFF
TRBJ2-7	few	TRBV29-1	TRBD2	TGCAGCGTCGGGACTAGCGGGGGTGAGCAGTACTTC	CSVGTSGGEQYF
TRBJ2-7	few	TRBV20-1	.	TGCAGTGCTAGAGAGAAGACGTACGAGCAGTACTTC	CSAREKTYEQYF
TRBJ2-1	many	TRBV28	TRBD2	TGTGCCAGCAGTTTCGGGGGGGTGTACAATGAGCAGTTCTTC	CASSFGGVYNEQFF
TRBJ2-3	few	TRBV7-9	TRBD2	TGTGCCAGCAGCTTGGGTAGCGGGGCCCTAAGCACAGATACGCAGTATTTT	CASSLGSGALSTDTQYF
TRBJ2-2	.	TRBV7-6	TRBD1	TGTGCCAGCAGCTCGGAGGCCGGGACAGGGTCTCTCGGCGGGGAGCTGTTTTTT	CASSSEAGTGSLGGELFF
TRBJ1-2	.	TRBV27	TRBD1	TGTGCCAGCAGTATCTCCCCCGACAGGGCCTTATATGGCTACACCTTC	CASSISPDRALYGYTF
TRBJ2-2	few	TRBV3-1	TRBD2	TGTGCCAGCAGCCAAGATCTAGCGGGGGCGGTGACCGGGGAGCTGTTTTTT	CASSQDLAGAVTGELFF
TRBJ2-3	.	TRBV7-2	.	TGTGCCAGCAGCCAAAGAGGCCCCCTTAGCACAGATACGCAGTATTTT	CASSQRGPLSTDTQYF
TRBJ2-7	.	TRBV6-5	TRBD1	TGTGCCAGCAGTCCCCCGGGACAGGGGGGAGGCGAGCAGTACTTC	CASSPPGQGGGEQYF
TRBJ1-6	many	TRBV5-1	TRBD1	TGCGCCAGCAGCTTGGGTACAGGGGCTAATTCACCCCTCCACTTT	CASSLGTGANSPLHF
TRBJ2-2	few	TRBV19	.	TGTGCCAGTAGTATTTTAGACCACACCGGGGAGCTGTTTTTT	CASSILDHTGELFF
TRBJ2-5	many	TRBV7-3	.	TGTGCCAGCAGCTTAAACCAGGGGCAAGAGACCCAGTACTTC	CASSLNQGQETQYF
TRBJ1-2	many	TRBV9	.	TGTGCCAGCAGCGTAGAAATCCCAGCCGGGAACTATGGCTACACCTTC	CASSVEIPAGNYGYTF
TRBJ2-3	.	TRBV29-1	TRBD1	TGCAGCGGTGAGGGGGCGCCTTCAGATACGCAGTATTTT	CSGEGAPSDTQYF
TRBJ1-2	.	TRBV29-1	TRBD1	TGCAGCGTGACGGGCGGGACAGGGGAGAGATATGGCTACACCTTC	CSVTGGTGERYGYTF
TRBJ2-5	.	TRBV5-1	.	TGCGCCAGCAGCTTGGGAGACCAGGGTAGGGAGACCCAGTACTTC	CASSLGDQGRETQYF
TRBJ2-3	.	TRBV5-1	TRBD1	TGCGCCAGCAGCTTGGTAGGGACAGGGACGACAGATACGCAGTATTTT	CASSLVGTGTTDTQYF
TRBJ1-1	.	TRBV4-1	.	TGCGCCAGCAGCCAAGGTTTGGAAGCGCCTAGGGCTTTCTTT	CASSQGLEAPRAFF
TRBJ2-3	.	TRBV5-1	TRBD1	TGCGCCAGCAGCTTGTGGGACAGGGGTCGAACAGATACGCAGTATTTT	CASSLWDRGRTDTQYF
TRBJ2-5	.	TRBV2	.	TGTGCCAGCAGCTACAGGGACGAGACCCAGTACTTC	CASSYRDETQYF
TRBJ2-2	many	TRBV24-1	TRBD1	TGTGCCACACAGGGGGCCCAACGGACCGGGGAGCTGTTTTTT	CATQGAQRTGELFF
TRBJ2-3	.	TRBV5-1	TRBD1	TGCGCCAGCAGCACGGACAGGGTGGGTAGCACAGATACGCAGTATTTT	CASSTDRVGSTDTQYF
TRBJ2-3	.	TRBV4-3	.	TGCGCCAGCAGCCAAGATGCAGGGTTTGCGGATACGCAGTATTTT	CASSQDAGFADTQYF
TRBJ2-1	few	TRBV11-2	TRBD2	TGTGCCAGCAGCTTAGATTCTAGCGGGGATGAGCAGTTCTTC	CASSLDSSGDEQFF
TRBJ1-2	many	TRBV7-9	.	TGTGCCAGCAGCGCTCGGGGGGGCTCACTCGATGGCTACACCTTC	CASSARGGSLDGYTF
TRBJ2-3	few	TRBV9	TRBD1	TGTGCCAGCAGCGATGCACCCGGGACAGGAAGCACAGATACGCAGTATTTT	CASSDAPGTGSTDTQYF
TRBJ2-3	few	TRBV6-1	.	TGTGCCAGCAGTGAGCAAGATACGCAGTATTTT	CASSEQDTQYF
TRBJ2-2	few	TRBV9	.	TGTGCCAGCAGCGTAGATCTCGGCACCGGGGAGCTGTTTTTT	CASSVDLGTGELFF
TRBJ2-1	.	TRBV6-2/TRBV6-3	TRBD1	TGTGCCAGCAGTTCCTACCGGGACAGCGGCTACAATGAGCAGTTCTTC	CASSSYRDSGYNEQFF
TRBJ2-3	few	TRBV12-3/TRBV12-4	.	TGTGCCAGCAGTTATAACTGGGGTGGAACAGATACGCAGTATTTT	CASSYNWGGTDTQYF
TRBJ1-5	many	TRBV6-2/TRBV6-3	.	TGTGCCAGCAGCCGGGGACTTCCAAATCAGCCCCAGCATTTT	CASSRGLPNQPQHF
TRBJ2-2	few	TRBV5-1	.	TGCGCCAGCAGCTTAGGACAGCCGACCGGGGAGCTGTTTTTT	CASSLGQPTGELFF
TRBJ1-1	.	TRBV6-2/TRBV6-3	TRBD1	TGTGCCAGCAGCGGACAGGGTATCGTAGCTTTCTTT	CASSGQGIVAFF
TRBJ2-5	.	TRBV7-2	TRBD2	TGTGCCAGCAGATTTACTCTAGCGGGGGCTGGGACCCAGTACTTC	CASRFTLAGAGTQYF
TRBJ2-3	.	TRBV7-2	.	TGTGCCAGCAGTTCCACAGTGGGTAGCACAGATACGCAGTATTTT	CASSSTVGSTDTQYF
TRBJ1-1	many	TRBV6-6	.	TGTGCCAGCAGTTACGCGGTAGCGGGCACTGAAGCTTTCTTT	CASSYAVAGTEAFF
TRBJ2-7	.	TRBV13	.	TGTGCCAGCAGCTTAGAGGTGAGAGAGCAGTACTTC	CASSLEVREQYF
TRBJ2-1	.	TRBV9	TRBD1	TGTGCCAGCAGCGTAGCCGGGACAGGGGGGGCAGGTGAGCAGTTCTTC	CASSVAGTGGAGEQFF
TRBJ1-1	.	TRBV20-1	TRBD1	TGCAGTGCTAGAGCGCGGACAGGGGGTCGAGGTGCTTTCTTT	CSARARTGGRGAFF
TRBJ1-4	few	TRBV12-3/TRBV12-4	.	TGTGCCAGCAGTCCCTTAGTTTGGGGTACTCAAGAAAAACTGTTTTTT	CASSPLVWGTQEKLFF
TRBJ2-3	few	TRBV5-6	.	TGTGCCAGCAGCGATACCGGGACGGTGGGCGTCACGCAGTATTTT	CASSDTGTVGVTQYF
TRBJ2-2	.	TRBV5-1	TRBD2	TGCGCCAGCAGCAAGGGACTAGTAGGCGGGGAGCTGTTTTTT	CASSKGLVGGELFF
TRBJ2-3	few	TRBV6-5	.	TGTGCCAGCAGTGGAGTATGGGGGGAAGCGAACACAGATACGCAGTATTTT	CASSGVWGEANTDTQYF
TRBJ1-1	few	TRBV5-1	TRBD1	TGCGCCAGCAGCCAGGGACAGGGAGTCACTGAAGCTTTCTTT	CASSQGQGVTEAFF
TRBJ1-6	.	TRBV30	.	TGTGCCTGGACCACATCAGTTCCACCCCTCCACTTT	CAWTTSVPPLHF